Reported below is one TCR beta chain. This sample stems from a study of blood T cell repertoires in COVID-19. Study-level background: Samples taken during acute and convalescent COVID-19 were collected in the United States, Italy and Spain.

Germline assignment: CDR1 SGDLS and CDR2 YYNGEE. V lost 4 bases and J 8 bases, leaving 21 bases between the germline ends. This CDR3 region has 15 residues. Here immunoSEQ multiplex PCR was the method, and the copy in TCRdb shows in-frame clones only, minus some. The table shows 120,000 to 150,000 clones, with more than 70% occurring only once. The clonotype comes from a woman aged 55-69 years with acute or convalescent COVID-19. Material: peripheral blood. The V call is TRBV9, the J call TRBJ1-1; D is perhaps TRBD1 (6 bases). CDR3 in amino acids: CASSIASGGSEEAFF. The CDR3 DNA reads as TGTGCCAGCAGCATCGCTTCGGGGGGCAGTGAGGAAGCTTTCTTT.